This T cell receptor beta chain came from a study of blood T cell repertoires in COVID-19. This CDR3 is built from 16 residues. Germline loops: CDR1 LNHDA, CDR2 SQIVND (reference sequence). The authors' processing: Amplification with reference gene primers provided the estimates of nucleated cell counts. Clones were read by immunoSEQ multiplex PCR, and TCRdb kept only the in-frame ones, dropping some. V, J and clone size were drawn from that table, and D and trimming were deduced from the DNA. The sample has roughly 80,000 clones, 80% seen once; the top ten hold around 5.8%. This clonotype originated in a man aged 55 to 69 with active or convalescent COVID-19. Sequenced sample: peripheral blood. J is TRBJ1-5 and V is TRBV19; 7 nucleotides match TRBD1. The CDR3 here is CATRDSLTYSNQPQHF. CDR3 DNA: TGTGCGACCCGGGACAGCCTTACCTATAGCAATCAGCCCCAGCATTTT.